The TCR beta chain described here comes from a study of post-analysis software for immune sequencing data (dated by TCRdb to the mid-2010s). In the study overall: Disease courses on record covered relapsing-remitting, secondary progressive and progressive-relapsing multiple sclerosis, though some patients had no subtype annotation. A subset of samples was prepared in parallel using single-end sample barcoding, then pooled and co-amplified after Illumina adapter ligation. The patient repertoires were compared against approximately twelve previously published healthy control repertoires obtained from donors aged roughly 6 to 28 years.

To demonstrate the VDJtools post-analysis software, the study profiled TCR beta repertoires from the peripheral blood of under 15 young patients with multiple sclerosis. Multiple sclerosis patients were children and adolescents aged about 6 to 16 years. Library method: PCR. The run used an Illumina HiSeq 2500. Unique molecular identifiers were incorporated into TCR beta cDNA libraries to reduce PCR and sequencing biases. Per 1 to 10 million input T cells, roughly 500,000 cDNA molecules were obtained, such that each molecule approximated one T cell. The patient libraries were prepared and sequenced with the same protocol used for the earlier healthy control dataset. Samples belonging to the same batch were prepared together, multiplexed and sequenced on a shared HiSeq lane. On the authors' methods: MIGEC was used to process the raw barcoded reads, and molecular identifier groups with only a single read were discarded before consensus assembly and CDR3 extraction. Clonotype tables were post-analysed with VDJtools, and diversity was normalized by down-sampling all datasets to the smallest sample size. In repertoire overlap clustering, CDR3 amino acid sequences, but not nucleotide sequences, were matched to correct batch-related cross-sample contamination. TCRdb cleaned the public reads at Q25 with fastp, built clones with MiXCR and kept in-frame beta chains. Records with the same CDR3 protein are collapsed into one entry carrying the most frequent genes and DNA. These V and J calls derive from TCRdb rather than the authors' analysis. The sample table shows roughly 800,000 distinct CDR3 sequences, and roughly 50% are seen once. The top ten hold 4.9% of the sample.

Points the paper makes about the study in general: The multiple sclerosis patient group was slightly younger than the control group. Direct clustering with F measure revealed strong co-clustering of samples prepared in the same batch, which led to a batch-effect correction. Normalized Chao1 diversity was significantly lower in multiple sclerosis patients than controls, suggesting substantial peripheral T-cell clonal expansion.

A remark on this clonotype: Its binding antigen is unknown. No much larger clone exists at a distance of one base, and base qualities are not known.

Sequencing was done on a sample of blood. This receptor was taken from a girl aged 10-17 years with multiple sclerosis.

The CDR3 amino acid sequence is: CASSFGRVDGYTF. The nucleotide sequence is given as TGTGCCAGCAGCTTTGGGCGGGTTGATGGCTACACCTTC. The V and J segments used are TRBV12-3 or TRBV12-4 and TRBJ1-2, with the D gene not confidently named. Trimming costs V 6 bases and J 6 bases, and their ends lie 14 bases apart. Including cysteine and phenylalanine, the CDR3 has 13 amino acids. Here the CDR3 DNA is all that survives: 39 bases in frame from base 1.